This T cell receptor beta chain derives from a study of technical replicates of blood from several donors. Trimming stripped 4 bases from V and 6 bases from J, with 10 bases between. CDR3 size: 12 residues. Germline V gene sequence: CDR1 SGHNT, CDR2 YYREEE (reference sequence). Generated by immunoSEQ multiplex PCR, the TCRdb table keeps only in-frame clones and is missing some. The sample yields approximately 70,000 clones, approximately 92% seen once. The sequencing input was T cells isolated from PBMCs. The genes are TRBV5-4 and TRBJ1-2, with a tentative D call TRBD1 (6 bases). The sequence came from a human donor in good health. CDR3 residues: CASSQTGNGYTF. DNA of the CDR3: TGTGCCAGCAGCCAAACAGGGAATGGCTACACCTTC.